The 7 T cell receptor beta chains below come from one sample, sequenced in a study of blood T cell repertoires in COVID-19. The table came from immunoSEQ multiplex PCR; TCRdb's copy has only in-frame clones and leaves some out. The table has under 35,000 clones, about 81% seen once. The specimen sequenced was peripheral blood. The receptors here all came from a man at least 80 years old with acute or convalescent COVID-19.

The chain links TRBV12-5 to TRBJ2-1; 12 bases align to TRBD2. CDR1 and CDR2 from the germline V gene are LGHNT and FRNRAP. The trim removed 1 base at V and 8 bases at J, leaving 3 bases unmatched. This CDR3 has 15 amino acids. The CDR3 DNA follows: TGTGCTAGTGGTTTGGGACTAGCGGGGGTGGATGAGCAGTTCTTC. Translation: CASGLGLAGVDEQFF.

The chain joins TRBV7-2 to TRBJ2-5; D unresolved. Germline lookup yields CDR1 SGHTA and CDR2 FQGNSA. V dropped 1 base and J dropped 6 bases, with 9 bases sitting between them. CDR3 size: 13 residues. CDR3 coding DNA: TGTGCCAGCAGCTTAGGAGCCCGCCAGACCCAGTACTTC. Translation gives CASSLGARQTQYF.

The genes are TRBV5-1 and TRBJ2-3; D is ambiguous. The V end lost 2 bases, the J end lost 0 bases, and 7 bases lay between the germline ends. Germline CDR1 SGHRS, CDR2 YFSETQ. CDR3 length equals 14 residues. This CDR3 is CASSFSYSTDTQYF. The CDR3 DNA reads as TGCGCCAGCAGCTTTTCGTATAGCACAGATACGCAGTATTTT. Supplemented by reference TRBV5-1 and TRBJ2-3, the full variable domain reads KAGVTQTPRYLIKTRGQQVTLSCSPISGHRSVSWYQQTPGQGLQFLFEYFSETQRNKGNFPGRFSGRQFSNSRSEMNVSTLELGDSALYLCASSFSYSTDTQYFGPGTRLTVL.

The chain joins TRBV30 to TRBJ2-3, with D maybe TRBD1 (6 bases). Germline V lookup: CDR1 GTSNPN, CDR2 SVGIG (reference sequence). The CDR3 is 11 residues long. The V gene lost 3 bases and the J gene lost 9 bases, with 10 bases spanning the gap. CDR3 DNA sequence: TGTGCCTGGAGGACAGGACCCACGCAGTATTTT. This codes for CAWRTGPTQYF.

The V call is TRBV3-1 (or the pseudogene TRBV3-2), the J call TRBJ1-1; D might be TRBD1 (5 bases). Trimming shortened V by 3 bases and J by 0 bases, and 8 bases separated the two germline ends. This CDR3 has 14 residues. Germline lookup yields CDR1 LGHDT and CDR2 YNNKEL (reference sequence). The CDR3 sequence is CASSHPGMNTEAFF. In DNA, the CDR3 is TGTGCCAGCAGCCATCCAGGGATGAACACTGAAGCTTTCTTT.

This clone turned up a few times. The V gene is TRBV10-3, the J gene TRBJ1-4; D might be TRBD1 (6 bases). The CDR3 has 13 residues. Germline V gives CDR1 ENHRY, CDR2 SYGVKD. Trimming removed 3 bases at V and 9 bases at J, with 11 bases between. CDR3 amino acids: CAISEGQNQKLFF. The CDR3, as DNA: TGTGCCATCAGTGAAGGACAGAATCAAAAACTGTTTTTT.

The rearrangement uses TRBV5-1 and TRBJ2-7; D gene unclear. CDR3 length equals 13 residues. Germline V gene data show CDR1 as SGHRS and CDR2 as YFSETQ. V lost 0 bases to trimming and J lost 5 bases, with 9 bases between them. The CDR3 DNA follows: TGCGCCAGCAGCTTGGGGGCACCGAACGAGCAGTACTTC. The encoded protein is CASSLGAPNEQYF.